A selection of T cell receptor beta chains follows, all from one sample in a study of cytomegalovirus exposure and HLA in healthy donors. Data came from immunoSEQ multiplex PCR; TCRdb stores just in-frame clones and leaves some out. The profile covers 130,000 to 150,000 clones, with approximately 80% appearing a single time and 3.5% to 4.5% taken by the ten largest. Sequencing was performed on PBMCs. The receptors were sampled from a woman in her forties in good health and CMV-seropositive. Both conserved end residues are trimmed from each CDR3. D genes are given only for firm matches.

V,J,D,CDR3
TRBV9,TRBJ2-5,NA,ASSATNRQETQY
TRBV6-5,TRBJ2-1,NA,ASRPVQGPSNEQF
TRBV10-3,TRBJ2-3,NA,AISESLAPDTQY
TRBV5-4,TRBJ1-1,NA,ASSLQEVYTEAF
TRBV5-1,TRBJ2-3,NA,ASSSDFTDTQY
TRBV7-8,TRBJ1-4,NA,ASSLSAGAVINEKLF
TRBV27,TRBJ2-5,NA,ASSFLQETQY
TRBV15,TRBJ2-5,NA,ATSAGKIAETQY
TRBV2,TRBJ1-1,NA,ASSELNTEAF
TRBV5-1,TRBJ2-1,NA,ASSSDLAVEQF
TRBV28,TRBJ2-7,NA,ATQRGGVNEQY
TRBV5-3,TRBJ2-7,TRBD1,ARSRPGQGFVEQY
TRBV4-2,TRBJ2-1,NA,ASSQVDITSSYNEQF
TRBV7-9,TRBJ1-3,NA,ASSPGAVGVSSGNTIY
TRBV5-1,TRBJ2-4,TRBD2,ASSETSGRINGVKNIQY
TRBV27,TRBJ2-5,TRBD2,ASSTWSGGRVQETQY
TRBV19,TRBJ2-7,TRBD1,ASSIWRGTGVDYEQY
TRBV2,TRBJ1-4,TRBD1,ASRLDRGTNEKLF
TRBV5-5,TRBJ1-5,NA,ASSVRVANQPQH
TRBV7-9,TRBJ2-1,NA,ASSLMLSFEQF
TRBV5-1,TRBJ2-1,NA,ASSLGGGAYNEQF
TRBV27,TRBJ2-2,NA,ASSLAVGLNTGELF
TRBV7-8,TRBJ2-7,NA,ASSFQGSSHVAYEQY
TRBV6-5,TRBJ2-7,TRBD2,ASIAGGEQY
TRBV30,TRBJ2-6,NA,AWSGGLTSGANVLT
TRBV30,TRBJ1-5,TRBD1,AWSGDRGRQPQH
TRBV5-6,TRBJ2-7,TRBD2,ASSLLSGGGEQY
TRBV6-5,TRBJ1-2,TRBD1,ASRPGQDNYGYT
TRBV7-8,TRBJ2-4,NA,ASSPQRTGGLANIQY
TRBV18,TRBJ2-6,TRBD1,ASSPLGQGQSGANVLT
TRBV2,TRBJ1-5,TRBD1,ASSGGTGNQPQH
TRBV5-6,TRBJ1-3,NA,ASSFPSSGNTIY
TRBV30,TRBJ2-7,NA,AWKGGQGVYEQY
TRBV12-5,TRBJ2-2,TRBD2,ASGQGGAGELF
TRBV5-4,TRBJ2-7,TRBD2,ASSLGNSGILYEQY
TRBV5-4,TRBJ2-3,NA,ASSLADREAQY
TRBV5-1,TRBJ1-4,TRBD1,ASSLGTGAGGGNEKLF
TRBV5-5,TRBJ2-1,NA,ASSLVGGAGLYNEQF
TRBV19,TRBJ2-7,NA,ASSIGTLIGVEQY
TRBV7-9,TRBJ1-3,TRBD1,ASRDSSGNTIY
TRBV6-5,TRBJ2-5,TRBD2,ASSPSGSSWETQY
TRBV2,TRBJ1-5,NA,ASSGRLGNQPQH
TRBV28,TRBJ1-4,NA,ASTERGTNEKLF
TRBV29-1,TRBJ1-3,NA,SAYLLGNTIY
TRBV28,TRBJ2-7,NA,ASSLRGEQY
TRBV27,TRBJ2-1,TRBD2,ASSRGGPPLDEQF
TRBV5-6,TRBJ2-4,TRBD2,ASSLAVVGRELSKNIQY
TRBV7-3,TRBJ1-6,NA,ASSLTSSSYNSPLH
TRBV2,TRBJ1-3,NA,ASSGLSSGNTIY
TRBV4-3,TRBJ1-6,NA,ASSQASFVDNSPLH
TRBV15,TRBJ2-7,NA,ATSREYGSSYEQY
TRBV7-8,TRBJ2-1,TRBD2,ASSPRTSGRANEQF
TRBV7-6,TRBJ2-5,TRBD2,ASSQTSGRALETQY